The rows below give T cell receptor beta chains drawn from one sample of a study of CD8+CD57+ T cells in acquired aplastic anemia. TCRdb redid the calling of the reads with MiXCR, one entry per CDR3 protein. The repertoire holds around 250,000 distinct CDR3 sequences, roughly 82% seen once, with 35% to 50% in the top ten. Input material: sorted CD4+, CD8+, or CD8+CD57+ T cells (not recorded which) from PBMCs. Source of these receptors: a human donor with aplastic anemia. The CDR3 runs from the conserved cysteine through the conserved F or W. The order of the fields is clone size, J gene, D gene, V gene, CDR3 protein, CDR3 DNA. A D gene is named only where the DNA matches it firmly. Clone sizes are given selectively: once, few, many, or a class where the clone is expanded.

size: -; J: TRBJ2-3; D: -; V: TRBV11-2; CDR3: CASSARDTDTQYF; DNA: TGTGCCAGCAGCGCCCGGGACACAGATACGCAGTATTTT
size: few; J: TRBJ1-5; D: TRBD1; V: TRBV9; CDR3: CASSEGGTGPEQF; DNA: TGTGCCAGCAGCGAGGGGGGGACAGGGCCCGAGCAGTTT
size: -; J: TRBJ1-4; D: -; V: TRBV11-3; CDR3: CASSLDLTEQINEKLFF; DNA: TGTGCCAGCAGCTTAGATCTAACAGAACAAATTAATGAAAAACTGTTTTTT
size: -; J: TRBJ2-3; D: TRBD2; V: TRBV7-9; CDR3: CASSLVGERGWERF; DNA: TGTGCCAGCAGCTTAGTTGGCGAGCGGGGGTGGGAGAGATTT
size: once; J: TRBJ1-3; D: -; V: TRBV7-8; CDR3: CASSLPGYGDTMYF; DNA: TGTGCCAGCAGCTTACCGGGGTACGGAGACACCATGTATTTT
size: -; J: TRBJ1-5; D: -; V: TRBV9; CDR3: CASSYHRTVGNQPQHF; DNA: TGTGCCAGCAGTTACCACCGTACAGTCGGCAATCAGCCCCAGCATTTT
size: -; J: TRBJ1-2; D: -; V: TRBV6-5; CDR3: CASSKSGMEGGYTF; DNA: TGTGCCAGTAGCAAGTCCGGCATGGAGGGGGGCTACACCTTC
size: few; J: TRBJ1-2; D: TRBD1; V: TRBV7-2; CDR3: CASSQDRGHGYTF; DNA: TGTGCCAGCAGTCAAGACAGGGGGCATGGCTACACCTTC
size: -; J: TRBJ1-5; D: -; V: TRBV7-9; CDR3: CASNGGVSRNQPQHF; DNA: TGTGCCAGCAACGGGGGGGTCTCGAGAAATCAGCCCCAGCATTTT
size: -; J: TRBJ2-3; D: TRBD2; V: TRBV5-5; CDR3: CASSFTSAHTDKQYF; DNA: TGTGCCAGCAGCTTTACTAGCGCACACACAGATAAGCAGTATTTT
size: -; J: TRBJ1-5; D: TRBD1; V: TRBV11-2; CDR3: CASSDQQGNQPQHF; DNA: TGTGCCAGCAGCGATCAACAGGGGAATCAGCCCCAGCATTTT
size: many; J: TRBJ2-3; D: -; V: TRBV11-3; CDR3: CASSLAGRADTQYF; DNA: TGTGCCAGCAGCTTAGCGGGAAGAGCCGATACGCAGTATTTT
size: -; J: TRBJ2-1; D: TRBD2; V: TRBV9; CDR3: CASSLRGGGADTQFF; DNA: TGTGCCAGCAGCTTAAGGGGCGGGGGGGCAGATACGCAGTTCTTC
size: -; J: TRBJ2-3; D: -; V: TRBV9; CDR3: CASSVGTARNTPYF; DNA: TGTGCCAGCAGCGTAGGGACCGCCCGAAATACGCCCTATTTT
size: -; J: TRBJ1-1; D: -; V: TRBV7-6; CDR3: CASSVALGTKETFF; DNA: -
size: -; J: TRBJ2-3; D: -; V: TRBV9; CDR3: CASSLGSDTHKYDF; DNA: TGTGCCAGCAGCTTAGGGTCAGATACGCATAAGTATGATTTT
size: -; J: TRBJ2-3; D: -; V: TRBV9; CDR3: CASRDGTRDTQYF; DNA: TGTGCCAGCAGGGACGGGACCAGAGATACGCAGTATTTT
size: -; J: TRBJ2-3; D: -; V: TRBV7-9; CDR3: CARQGARGTQTHYF; DNA: TGTGCCAGACAGGGAGCTAGGGGGACCCAGACGCACTATTTT
size: -; J: TRBJ2-3; D: -; V: TRBV7-9; CDR3: CASSLAGALDTQYF; DNA: TGTGCCAGCAGCTTAGCGGGAGCGCTCGATACGCAGTATTTT
size: -; J: TRBJ1-1; D: TRBD1; V: TRBV20-1; CDR3: CSARGGDRGNTEAFF; DNA: TGCAGTGCTAGAGGTGGGGACAGGGGCAACACTGAAGCTTTCTTT
size: -; J: TRBJ2-1; D: -; V: TRBV19; CDR3: CASSMTGASSNEQFF; DNA: TGTGCCAGTAGTATGACAGGCGCTTCTTCCAATGAGCAGTTCTTC
size: -; J: TRBJ2-5; D: -; V: TRBV7-9; CDR3: CASSLETEQETQYF; DNA: TGTGCCAGCAGCTTAGAGACTGAACAAGAGACCCAGTACTTC
size: once; J: TRBJ1-5; D: -; V: TRBV7-2; CDR3: CASSLQGQPQHF; DNA: TGTGCCAGCAGCTTACAGGGCCAGCCCCAGCATTTT
size: -; J: TRBJ2-3; D: -; V: TRBV11-3; CDR3: CASSASGDTQYF; DNA: TGTGCCAGCAGCGCAAGCGGAGATACGCAGTATTTT
size: -; J: TRBJ2-3; D: -; V: TRBV7-2; CDR3: CASSLGGKRPKYF; DNA: TGTGCCAGCAGCTTAGGGGGAAAGAGACCCAAGTATTTT
size: -; J: TRBJ2-2; D: TRBD2; V: TRBV24-1; CDR3: CGTMAGDTGELFF; DNA: TGTGGGACCATGGCGGGGGACACCGGGGAGCTGTTTTTT
size: -; J: TRBJ2-3; D: -; V: TRBV7-8; CDR3: CASSLAGGRTTHYF; DNA: TGTGCCAGCAGCTTAGCGGGAGGTCGGACTACGCATTATTTT
size: -; J: TRBJ2-3; D: TRBD2; V: TRBV5-6; CDR3: CASSFGLVAGETDTQYF; DNA: TGTGCCAGCAGCTTCGGACTAGTAGCGGGAGAGACAGATACGCAGTATTTT
size: -; J: TRBJ2-3; D: -; V: TRBV7-7; CDR3: CASSLAREHTQYYF; DNA: TGTGCCAGCAGCTTAGCTAGAGAACACACCCAGTACTACTTT
size: -; J: TRBJ2-7; D: TRBD1; V: TRBV7-3; CDR3: CASSRGQGAFYEQYF; DNA: TGTGCCAGCAGCAGAGGACAGGGGGCGTTCTACGAGCAGTACTTC
size: once; J: TRBJ2-7; D: TRBD2; V: TRBV7-2; CDR3: CASSLYVGGLAWYEQYF; DNA: TGTGCCAGCAGCTTATACGTGGGAGGGCTAGCGTGGTACGAGCAGTACTTC
size: -; J: TRBJ2-7; D: -; V: TRBV15; CDR3: CASSVGGEEAEQYF; DNA: TGTGCCAGCAGCGTAGGAGGCGAGGAGGCCGAGCAGTACTTC
size: once; J: TRBJ1-1; D: -; V: TRBV7-2; CDR3: CASSFSGRVAFF; DNA: TGTGCCAGCAGCTTCTCGGGCAGGGTGGCTTTCTTT
size: once; J: TRBJ1-2; D: -; V: TRBV11-3; CDR3: CASSIDLSGVEESRPGRAYGYTF; DNA: TGTGCCAGCAGCATAGATCTCTCAGGCGTTGAAGAATCCAGGCCCGGCCGCGCCTATGGCTACACCTTC
size: -; J: TRBJ1-2; D: TRBD1; V: TRBV24-1; CDR3: CASSPPPGQGNYGYTF; DNA: TGTGCCAGCAGCCCCCCCCCGGGACAGGGAAACTATGGCTACACCTTC
size: -; J: TRBJ2-5; D: TRBD2; V: TRBV5-1; CDR3: CASSLSGGAQETQYF; DNA: TGCGCCAGCAGCTTAAGCGGGGGGGCACAAGAGACCCAGTACTTC
size: few; J: TRBJ2-3; D: -; V: TRBV25-1; CDR3: CASSEFRTDTQYF; DNA: TGTGCCAGCAGTGAATTCAGGACAGATACGCAGTATTTT
size: -; J: TRBJ1-6; D: TRBD1; V: TRBV7-9; CDR3: CASSQPTGGSPLHF; DNA: TGTGCCAGCAGCCAGCCCACAGGGGGCTCACCCCTCCACTTT
size: -; J: TRBJ2-1; D: TRBD1; V: TRBV20-1; CDR3: CSANYRGTRDEQFF; DNA: TGCAGTGCAAACTACAGGGGGACACGGGATGAGCAGTTCTTC
size: -; J: TRBJ1-1; D: -; V: TRBV5-4; CDR3: CASSFTSAIGTEAFF; DNA: TGTGCCAGCAGCTTTACTAGCGCAATAGGGACTGAAGCTTTCTTT
size: few; J: TRBJ2-5; D: TRBD2; V: TRBV19; CDR3: CASSWTSDQETQYF; DNA: TGTGCCAGTAGTTGGACTAGCGATCAAGAGACCCAGTACTTC
size: -; J: TRBJ1-1; D: -; V: TRBV7-8; CDR3: CASSFHPGRTALSAFF; DNA: TGTGCCAGCAGCTTTCATCCGGGACGGACAGCCCTTTCCGCTTTCTTT
size: -; J: TRBJ2-5; D: -; V: TRBV7-6; CDR3: CASSLAPGTKETQF; DNA: TGTGCCAGCAGCTTAGCCCCCGGGACAAAAGAGACGCAGTTC
size: -; J: TRBJ2-7; D: -; V: TRBV27; CDR3: CASSLLGGMYEQYF; DNA: TGTGCCAGCAGTTTATTAGGCGGTATGTACGAGCAGTACTTC